The 25 T cell receptor beta chains presented below share a single source sample, sequenced in a study of radiotherapy plus CTLA-4 blockade in lung cancer. Generated by immunoSEQ multiplex PCR, the TCRdb table keeps only in-frame clones and is missing some. This table holds tens of thousands of clones, around 69% found once. Here the sequenced sample was peripheral blood, taken from a patient treated with radiotherapy plus ipilimumab. These receptors were collected from a human donor with non-small cell lung cancer who had a complete response to radiotherapy plus ipilimumab.

There are a few counts of this clone. The chain uses TRBV4-1 and TRBJ2-5, with TRBD1 matching 7 bases. CDR1 is MGHRA, CDR2 YSYEKL, per germline. The V and J ends lost 4 bases and 5 bases, in that order; junction bases with no gene match: 7. This CDR3 contains 14 residues. CDR3 DNA: TGCGCCAGCAGCCTGACAGGGCAAGGGGAGACCCAGTACTTC. Encoded protein: CASSLTGQGETQYF.

This chain uses TRBV28 with TRBJ2-7, with D possibly TRBD1 on 5 matching bases. Trimming removed 5 bases at V and 2 bases at J, with 19 bases between. In germline, CDR1 is MDHEN, CDR2 SYDVKM. The CDR3 extends over 16 amino acids. CDR3 DNA: TGTGCCAGCAGTACACCCCCAGGGAACGGTCCCTACGAGCAGTACTTC. Amino acid sequence: CASSTPPGNGPYEQYF.

V usage is TRBV5-5 and J usage is TRBJ2-5, with 12 nucleotides matching TRBD2. CDR3 size: 18 residues. From germline, CDR1 is SGHKS and CDR2 YYEKEE (reference sequence). J lost 4 bases, V lost 4 bases, and 14 bases had no gene match. CDR3 sequence (DNA): TGTGCCAGCAGCACCCCTAGCGGGAGGGCCACGGGGCGAGAGACCCAGTACTTC. This sequence encodes CASSTPSGRATGRETQYF.

The chain couples TRBV28 to TRBJ2-3, with 11 bases matching TRBD1. With 4 bases clipped from V and 4 bases from J, the junction kept 4 bases outside the gene matches. This CDR3 has 15 amino acids. Looked up from germline, CDR1 is MDHEN and CDR2 is SYDVKM. The CDR3 bases are TGTGCCAGCAGTTCCCCGGGACAGGGGGCAGATACGCAGTATTTT. The encoded protein is CASSSPGQGADTQYF.

The chain couples TRBV28 to TRBJ2-5; D might be TRBD2 (5 bases). The J call may be in error: the DNA end matches TRBJ2-7 better. Germline-derived CDR1 and CDR2 are MDHEN and SYDVKM. This CDR3 has 13 residues. Written as DNA, the CDR3 is TGTGCCAGCAGTGAGGAGGAAGCCTACGAGCAGTACTTC. This gives the protein CASSEEEAYEQYF.

The chain uses TRBV7-9 and TRBJ1-2; D is unresolved. CDR1 SEHNR and CDR2 FQNEAQ come from the germline V gene (reference sequence). The CDR3 is made up of 16 amino acids. V was trimmed by 1 base and J by 3 bases, leaving 15 bases between them. This CDR3 reads CASSLGPQAMHYGYTF. CDR3 nucleotide sequence: TGTGCCAGCAGCTTAGGCCCCCAGGCCATGCACTATGGCTACACCTTC.

V and J are TRBV7-8 and TRBJ2-1; D may be TRBD1 (6 bases). V dropped 0 bases and J dropped 3 bases, with 9 bases sitting between them. Germline V gene data show CDR1 as SGHVS and CDR2 as FQNEAQ. The CDR3 has 15 residues. The CDR3 loop reads CASSLAGGNYNEQFF. The CDR3 nucleotides read TGTGCCAGCAGCTTAGCAGGGGGAAACTACAATGAGCAGTTCTTC.

The chain joins TRBV6-6 to TRBJ1-1, with TRBD1 identical over 7 bases. CDR1 is MNHNY, CDR2 SVGAGI, per germline (reference sequence). V was clipped by 7 bases and J by 2 bases; unmatched bases: 4. The CDR3 length is 13 residues. CDR3 amino acids: CASTGQVNTEAFF. As DNA, the CDR3 is TGTGCCAGCACCGGACAGGTTAACACTGAAGCTTTCTTT.

This clone occurred once. The chain is built from TRBV28 and TRBJ1-2, with 7 nucleotides matching TRBD1. Per germline, CDR1 MDHEN and CDR2 SYDVKM. This CDR3 contains 14 residues. Unmatched junction bases numbered 5, after V lost 6 bases and J lost 1 base. The CDR3 DNA sequence: TGTGCCAGCAGACCCGGGACAGATAACTATGGCTACACCTTC. Residues: CASRPGTDNYGYTF.

This chain links TRBV13 with TRBJ2-1; 9 bases match TRBD2. The CDR3 consists of 15 residues. Germline trimming cut 5 bases from V and 6 bases from J; bases unmatched to any gene: 8. Germline V gives CDR1 PRHDT, CDR2 FYEKMQ (reference sequence). CDR3 protein: CASSPPGTSPNEQFF. In nucleotides, the CDR3 is TGTGCCAGCAGCCCCCCCGGGACTAGCCCCAATGAGCAGTTCTTC.

The chain carries TRBV7-2 and TRBJ2-1; D remains ambiguous. Trimming shortened V by 5 bases and J by 8 bases, and 19 bases separated the two germline ends. Germline CDR1 SGHTA, CDR2 FQGNSA. The CDR3 totals 15 residues. The chain's CDR3 is CASSPRGFSPDEQFF. The CDR3 nucleotides are TGTGCCAGCAGCCCCCGCGGCTTTTCGCCCGATGAGCAGTTCTTC.

The chain uses TRBV7-3 and TRBJ2-3; a possible D gene is TRBD2 (6 bases). The CDR3 sequence is 14 residues long. The V end was cut by 2 bases, the J end by 3 bases, with 9 bases between. Germline values: CDR1 SGHTA, CDR2 FQGTGA. The chain's CDR3 is CASSLPGRTDTQYF. The CDR3 region has the DNA TGTGCCAGCAGCTTACCTGGGAGGACAGATACGCAGTATTTT. Supplemented by reference TRBV7-3 and TRBJ2-3, the full variable domain reads GAGVSQTPSNKVTEKGKYVELRCDPISGHTALYWYRQSLGQGPEFLIYFQGTGAADDSGLPNDRFFAVRPEGSVSTLKIQRTERGDSAVYLCASSLPGRTDTQYFGPGTRLTVL.

CDR3 bases: TGTGCCAGCTCAACAGGAACAGGGAGGGGCACCGGGGAGCTGTTTTTT. This sequence encodes CASSTGTGRGTGELFF. The chain couples TRBV18 to TRBJ2-2; possible D gene TRBD2, 7 bases. The germline V and J ends were trimmed by 5 bases and 4 bases, with 17 bases remaining between them. The CDR3 extends over 16 amino acids. The germline V gene encodes CDR1 KGHSH and CDR2 LQKENI. The full variable domain, in which reference TRBV18 and TRBJ2-2 provide the parts outside the CDR3, is NAGVMQNPRHLVRRRGQEARLRCSPMKGHSHVYWYRQLPEEGLKFMVYLQKENIIDESGMPKERFSAEFPKEGPSILRIQQVVRGDSAAYFCASSTGTGRGTGELFFGEGSRLTVL.

The V call is TRBV5-1, the J call TRBJ1-4, with D unresolved. Germline loops: CDR1 SGHRS, CDR2 YFSETQ. There are 14 residues in the CDR3. Trimming pared 2 bases from V and 5 bases from J, leaving 10 bases between. In DNA, the CDR3 is TGCGCCAGCAGCTTCAACACCCAAAATGAAAAACTGTTTTTT. Encoded protein: CASSFNTQNEKLFF.

The genes are TRBV29-1 and TRBJ2-1, with 12 bases fitting TRBD2. The CDR3 length is 13 residues. V shed 4 bases, J shed 14 bases, and the junction held 9 bases outside the gene matches. Germline V lookup: CDR1 SQVTM, CDR2 ANQGSEA. The CDR3 region has the DNA TGCAGCGTTGGGACTAGCGGGGCCCGGGGGGAGTTCTTC. Encoded protein: CSVGTSGARGEFF.

This clone has more than one count but fewer than ten. This sequence joins TRBV7-6 and TRBJ2-7; perhaps TRBD1 as D (6 bases). The CDR3 extends over 14 amino acids. V dropped 5 bases and J dropped 3 bases, with 14 bases sitting between them. Per germline, CDR1 SGHVS and CDR2 FNYEAQ. In DNA form, the CDR3 reads TGTGCCAGCAGCCTTGCGACAGGAAACTACGAGCAGTACTTC. Translating gives CASSLATGNYEQYF. The full variable domain, with the rest looked up from reference TRBV7-6 and TRBJ2-7, is GAGVSQSPRYKVTKRGQDVALRCDPISGHVSLYWYRQALGQGPEFLTYFNYEAQQDKSGLPNDRFSAERPEGSISTLTIQRTEQRDSAMYRCASSLATGNYEQYFGPGTRLTVT.

CDR3 nucleotide sequence: TGCGCCAGCAGCTTGCCCGGGACTAGCGGGAGTACGTCCTACAATGAGCAGTTCTTC. It translates to CASSLPGTSGSTSYNEQFF. The gene calls are TRBV5-1 and TRBJ2-1; TRBD2 matches 14 bases. Germline V gives CDR1 SGHRS, CDR2 YFSETQ. Trimming at V came to 1 base and at J to 1 base, leaving 7 bases not matched to a gene. The CDR3 loop spans 19 amino acids.

The chain joins TRBV19 to TRBJ2-1, with 7 bases lining up with TRBD2. The CDR3 is 15 residues long. The germline V gene has CDR1 LNHDA and CDR2 SQIVND (reference sequence). Trimming took 2 bases from V and 4 from J; bases not matched to a gene: 5. CDR3 sequence (DNA): TGTGCCAGTAGTATAATCCTAGCGGAGTACAATGAGCAGTTCTTC. It yields the protein CASSIILAEYNEQFF.

The genes are TRBV7-2 and TRBJ1-2; D remains ambiguous. The ends were cut back, 3 bases at V and 1 base at J, with 9 bases in the middle. Germline assignment: CDR1 SGHTA and CDR2 FQGNSA. This CDR3 region has 14 residues. CDR3 in DNA: TGTGCCAGCAGCTTTGCAACCAGTAACTATGGCTACACCTTC. Residues: CASSFATSNYGYTF.

The V and J genes are TRBV2 and TRBJ2-2; perhaps TRBD1 as D (5 bases). CDR3 length equals 16 residues. Germline assignment: CDR1 SNHLY and CDR2 FYNNEI. V lost 6 bases to trimming and J lost 4 bases, with 18 bases between them. The CDR3 here is CASSALGLLSTGELFF. The CDR3 DNA sequence: TGTGCCAGCAGCGCCCTGGGGCTATTAAGCACCGGGGAGCTGTTTTTT. The whole variable domain, remainder taken from reference TRBV2 and TRBJ2-2, is EPEVTQTPSHQVTQMGQEVILRCVPISNHLYFYWYRQILGQKVEFLVSFYNNEISEKSEIFDDQFSVERPDGSNFTLKIRSTKLEDSAMYFCASSALGLLSTGELFFGEGSRLTVL.

CDR3 nucleotides: TGTGCCAGCAGCTCCGGGACAGGGGGCTACAATGAGCAGTTCTTC. Its protein is CASSSGTGGYNEQFF. The chain recombines TRBV7-6 with TRBJ2-1, with TRBD1 matching over 11 bases. CDR3 size: 15 residues. The germline CDR1 and CDR2 sequences are SGHVS and FNYEAQ. The junction had 2 bases not matched to a gene; V was cut back by 4 bases and J by 3 bases.

This clone was detected a few times. The CDR3 here is CASSDRTGRAGYTF. Written as DNA, the CDR3 is TGTGCCAGCAGCGACCGGACAGGGCGGGCTGGCTACACCTTC. The chain joins TRBV5-6 to TRBJ1-2, with 8 bases aligning to TRBD1. J was trimmed by 7 bases and V by 4 bases; bases with no gene match: 9. This CDR3 comprises 14 residues. Germline V lookup: CDR1 SGHDT, CDR2 YYEEEE.

The chain combines TRBV19 with TRBJ2-7, with TRBD2 as a possible D gene (7 bases). Germline V gene sequence: CDR1 LNHDA, CDR2 SQIVND (reference sequence). V was shortened by 5 bases and J by 3 bases, with 23 bases between the two germline ends. CDR3 length: 17 amino acids. The CDR3 DNA follows: TGTGCCAGTAGTCCTAGGGGGGGGAGTACTACCTTCTACGAGCAGTACTTC. Protein: CASSPRGGSTTFYEQYF.

This clone was seen a handful of times. J is TRBJ1-6 and V is TRBV6-4; D gene unclear. CDR3 size: 11 residues. From germline, CDR1 is MRHNA and CDR2 SNTAGT. V was trimmed by 7 bases and J by 9 bases, leaving 7 bases between them. CDR3 DNA: TGTGCCAGCACGGGTTGTTCACCCCTCCACTTT. This sequence encodes CASTGCSPLHF.

The CDR3 DNA reads TGTGCCAGTAGTATGCGGACAGGGCTGAACACCGGGGAGCTGTTTTTT. The encoded protein is CASSMRTGLNTGELFF. This chain uses TRBV19 with TRBJ2-2; 8 bases align to TRBD1. The germline V gene encodes CDR1 LNHDA and CDR2 SQIVND (reference sequence). This CDR3 comprises 16 residues. V was pared by 3 bases and J by 1 base, with 4 bases of the junction left unmatched.